The 25 T cell receptor beta chains below were found in one sample sequenced in a study of shared clonotypes between healthy human individuals. The method was immunoSEQ multiplex PCR; TCRdb's version includes in-frame clones alone and lacks a portion of them. The sample holds 2 million to 2.5 million clones, 80% to 95% seen once. Source material: naive CD4+ T cells from PBMCs. Indicated subset: CD45RA+ positively selected. The receptors stem from a man aged 18-30 years in good health. Some clones in this sample may be carry-over from other donors' samples.

This chain joins TRBV20-1 and TRBJ2-1; D is unresolved. V shed 6 bases and J shed 5 bases, with 8 bases lying between them. From germline, CDR1 is DFQATT and CDR2 SNEGSKA (reference sequence). This CDR3 has 11 amino acids. The CDR3 reads CSAEWNNEQFF. The CDR3 DNA reads as TGCAGTGCAGAATGGAACAATGAGCAGTTCTTC.

The chain joins TRBV5-1 to TRBJ1-2; 8 nucleotides align to TRBD1. The V gene end was trimmed by 2 bases and the J gene end by 0 bases; junction bases not matched to a gene: 3. CDR1 and CDR2 (germline): SGHRS, YFSETQ. CDR3 size: 15 residues. The CDR3 is CASSFTGGANYGYTF. The CDR3 DNA follows: TGCGCCAGCAGCTTCACAGGGGGAGCTAACTATGGCTACACCTTC.

The chain links TRBV18 to TRBJ2-7; D perhaps matches TRBD2 (5 bases). With 0 bases removed from V and 0 bases from J, the gap between germline ends came to 15 bases. CDR3 length: 17 amino acids. Germline V gives CDR1 KGHSH, CDR2 LQKENI. CDR3 coding DNA: TGTGCCAGCTCACCACCCCCACTAGATCGGGGCTCCTACGAGCAGTACTTC. Translated: CASSPPPLDRGSYEQYF. The whole variable domain, remainder taken from reference TRBV18 and TRBJ2-7, is NAGVMQNPRHLVRRRGQEARLRCSPMKGHSHVYWYRQLPEEGLKFMVYLQKENIIDESGMPKERFSAEFPKEGPSILRIQQVVRGDSAAYFCASSPPPLDRGSYEQYFGPGTRLTVT.

V usage is TRBV19 and J usage is TRBJ1-2; no clear D gene. The CDR3 length is 12 residues. V lost 5 bases and J 4 bases, leaving 8 bases between the germline ends. Germline assignment: CDR1 LNHDA and CDR2 SQIVND (reference sequence). CDR3 sequence reads: CASSSDRYGYTF. CDR3 nucleotide sequence: TGTGCCAGTAGTTCCGACCGCTATGGCTACACCTTC.

The gene calls are TRBV15 and TRBJ2-4; no definite D call. The CDR3 runs to 16 residues. Germline V gene lookup returns CDR1 LNHNV and CDR2 YYDKDF (reference sequence). Trimming took 5 bases from V and 0 from J, leaving 14 bases between them. CDR3 loop: CATSPTAKRAKNIQYF. Here the CDR3 DNA reads TGTGCCACCAGCCCGACCGCTAAAAGAGCCAAAAACATTCAGTACTTC. The entire variable domain, with the rest obtained from reference TRBV15 and TRBJ2-4, is as follows: DAMVIQNPRYQVTQFGKPVTLSCSQTLNHNVMYWYQQKSSQAPKLLFHYYDKDFNNEADTPDNFQSRRPNTSFCFLDIRSPGLGDTAMYLCATSPTAKRAKNIQYFGAGTRLSVL.

The chain combines TRBV6-6 with TRBJ1-5, with a tentative D call TRBD1 (5 bases). Trimming left V 2 bases short and J 0 bases short, with 11 bases between. Germline V gene sequence: CDR1 MNHNY, CDR2 SVGAGI (reference sequence). This CDR3 has 16 amino acids. CDR3 sequence: CASSYGTANSNQPQHF. The DNA for the CDR3 is TGTGCCAGCAGTTACGGGACCGCGAATAGCAATCAGCCCCAGCATTTT.

The rearrangement uses TRBV6-6 and TRBJ2-7; possible D gene TRBD1, 6 bases. The ends were cut back, 3 bases at V and 0 bases at J, with 15 bases in the middle. CDR3 length equals 16 residues. Per germline, CDR1 MNHNY and CDR2 SVGAGI (reference sequence). CDR3 protein: CASSYSLPGASYEQYF. The CDR3 region has the DNA TGTGCCAGCAGTTATTCCCTACCAGGGGCCTCCTACGAGCAGTACTTC.

The chain combines TRBV5-1 with TRBJ1-1; 7 nucleotides line up with TRBD1. V dropped 4 bases and J dropped 4; count of bases not matched to a gene: 4. There are 13 residues in the CDR3. CDR1 is SGHRS and CDR2 is YFSETQ in the germline V gene. CDR3 in amino acids: CASSADRVTEAFF. The CDR3 region has the DNA TGCGCCAGCAGCGCAGACAGGGTCACTGAAGCTTTCTTT.

V is TRBV11-1 and J is TRBJ2-7, with 7 bases identical to TRBD1. The junction had 5 bases not matched to a gene; V was cut back by 4 bases and J by 2 bases. The CDR3 runs 14 residues. The V gene's germline CDR1 is SGHAT and CDR2 FQDESV (reference sequence). DNA for the CDR3: TGTGCCAGCAGCTCCCGGGACAGAGCCTACGAGCAGTACTTC. Translation gives CASSSRDRAYEQYF.

The V gene is TRBV5-1, the J gene TRBJ2-5, with 7 bases lining up with TRBD1. This CDR3 is 14 amino acids long. From germline, CDR1 is SGHRS and CDR2 YFSETQ. V was pared by 1 base and J by 5 bases, with 5 bases of the junction left unmatched. The DNA for the CDR3 is TGCGCCAGCAGCTTGTTGGGGACAGACGAGACCCAGTACTTC. Translating gives CASSLLGTDETQYF.

The rearrangement links TRBV5-4 to TRBJ1-2, with 7 bases aligning to TRBD1. V lost 4 bases, J lost 4 bases, and 4 bases stayed unmatched. CDR3 length: 13 residues. From germline, CDR1 is SGHNT and CDR2 YYREEE (reference sequence). As DNA, the CDR3 is TGTGCCAGCAGCGACAGGGACCTCTATGGCTACACCTTC. Translating it yields CASSDRDLYGYTF.

The chain employs TRBV5-1 and TRBJ2-3, with 9 bases fitting TRBD1. The V and J ends lost 3 bases and 4 bases, in that order; junction bases with no gene match: 6. Germline V CDR1 and CDR2: SGHRS, YFSETQ. The CDR3 consists of 15 residues. CDR3 region: CASSYRDRVADTQYF. CDR3 bases: TGCGCCAGCAGCTACCGGGACAGGGTCGCAGATACGCAGTATTTT.

This clone was found once. This CDR3 is also generated by other DNA sequences in the sample. The CDR3 is CASSLGGQNTEAFF. For the CDR3, the DNA is TGCGCCAGCAGCTTGGGGGGCCAAAACACTGAAGCTTTCTTT. The chain carries TRBV5-1 and TRBJ1-1, with TRBD1 as a possible D gene (5 bases). With 0 bases removed from V and 2 bases from J, the gap between germline ends came to 8 bases. This CDR3 region has 14 residues. The germline gives CDR1 SGHRS, CDR2 YFSETQ.

V usage is TRBV11-2 and J usage is TRBJ2-3; a possible D gene is TRBD2 (5 bases). Germline CDR1 SGHAT, CDR2 FQNNGV. CDR3 size: 14 residues. Trimming stripped 1 base from V and 5 bases from J, with 10 bases between. Here the CDR3 reads CASSLGGLKDTQYF. The CDR3 DNA is TGTGCCAGCAGCTTAGGCGGACTCAAAGATACGCAGTATTTT.

CDR3 region: CASSQEGGGASGTDTQYF. CDR3 sequence (DNA): TGCGCCAGCAGCCAAGAAGGGGGCGGCGCTTCTGGCACAGATACGCAGTATTTT. The V and J genes are TRBV4-1 and TRBJ2-3; 7 bases map to TRBD1. The CDR3 length is 18 residues. Germline CDR1 and CDR2: MGHRA and YSYEKL. Trimming at V came to 0 bases and at J to 1 base, leaving 10 bases not matched to a gene.

This chain uses TRBV5-1 with TRBJ2-2; 7 positions match TRBD1. Germline CDR1 SGHRS, CDR2 YFSETQ. The CDR3 has 16 residues. After removal of 1 base from V and 6 bases from J, the junction contained 9 bases not matched to a gene. DNA of the CDR3: TGCGCCAGCAGCTTGCCGAGACAGGGTTACGCCGGGGAGCTGTTTTTT. This translates into CASSLPRQGYAGELFF. Combining the CDR3 with reference TRBV5-1 and TRBJ2-2 gives the whole variable domain KAGVTQTPRYLIKTRGQQVTLSCSPISGHRSVSWYQQTPGQGLQFLFEYFSETQRNKGNFPGRFSGRQFSNSRSEMNVSTLELGDSALYLCASSLPRQGYAGELFFGEGSRLTVL.

DNA for the CDR3: TGTGCCAGCAGCCAGTTGGGGGGGCCCCTTCAGCCCCAGCATTTT. Its translation is CASSQLGGPLQPQHF. The chain uses TRBV28 and TRBJ1-5; the D gene is possibly TRBD1 (6 bases). V dropped 6 bases and J dropped 6 bases, with 18 bases sitting between them. This CDR3 is built from 15 residues. Germline V gene sequence: CDR1 MDHEN, CDR2 SYDVKM.

The V call is TRBV15, the J call TRBJ2-7; the D gene could be TRBD1 or TRBD2 (6 bases each). This CDR3 region has 16 residues. Trimming stripped 2 bases from V and 9 bases from J, with 23 bases between. The germline V gene encodes CDR1 LNHNV and CDR2 YYDKDF (reference sequence). CDR3 coding DNA: TGTGCCACCAGCAGAACATTATGGGGGGCTCTGCTAGGGCAGTACTTC. Its protein is CATSRTLWGALLGQYF.

V is TRBV5-4 and J is TRBJ2-5; possible D gene TRBD1, 6 bases. The germline CDR1 and CDR2 sequences are SGHNT and YYREEE (reference sequence). The CDR3 runs to 14 residues. V gave up 3 bases and J gave up 5 bases, with 14 bases separating them. The CDR3 spells CASSSPGQEETQYF. The CDR3 region has the DNA TGTGCCAGCAGCTCTCCGGGACAAGAGGAGACCCAGTACTTC.

The CDR3 protein is CASTTLAGYNEQFF. As DNA, the CDR3 is TGTGCCAGCACCACACTAGCGGGTTACAATGAGCAGTTCTTC. The chain has TRBV2 and TRBJ2-1, with TRBD2 identical over 9 bases. The V segment lost 7 bases and the J segment 4 bases; nucleotides outside the gene matches: 5. This CDR3 spans 14 amino acids. Germline-derived CDR1 and CDR2 are SNHLY and FYNNEI.

The CDR3 DNA sequence: TGTGCCAGCAGTTCCAACAGGGGTGGACAGCAGCCCCAGCATTTT. It translates to CASSSNRGGQQPQHF. The gene calls are TRBV28 and TRBJ1-5, with 7 bases aligning to TRBD1. The CDR3 consists of 15 residues. The V gene end was trimmed by 4 bases and the J gene end by 7 bases; junction bases not matched to a gene: 10. The germline gives CDR1 MDHEN, CDR2 SYDVKM.

Written as DNA, the CDR3 is TGTGCCAGCAGCTTAGCCTTACAGGGGTACTATGGCTACACCTTC. Protein: CASSLALQGYYGYTF. V usage is TRBV7-2 and J usage is TRBJ1-2, with 7 bases lining up with TRBD1. The CDR3 length is 15 residues. V gave up 0 bases and J gave up 3 bases; unmatched junction bases: 4. Germline loops: CDR1 SGHTA, CDR2 FQGNSA.

About this clone: The same CDR3 is also encoded by other DNA sequences in this sample. The CDR3 loop reads CASSEPGTYEQYF. Here the CDR3 DNA reads TGTGCCAGCAGTGAACCTGGAACCTACGAGCAGTACTTC. The V call is TRBV25-1, the J call TRBJ2-7; D unclear. Germline V CDR1 and CDR2: MGHDK, SYGVNS. The V gene lost 2 bases and the J gene lost 2 bases, with 7 bases spanning the gap. The CDR3 extends over 13 amino acids.

The chain has TRBV10-3 and TRBJ2-5; no firm D call. The germline V and J ends were trimmed by 6 bases and 11 bases, with 16 bases remaining between them. The CDR3 covers 12 residues. CDR1 ENHRY and CDR2 SYGVKD come from the germline V gene. The CDR3 here is CAIRASGDLQYF. CDR3 in DNA: TGTGCCATCAGAGCCTCGGGTGACCTGCAGTACTTC.

The chain links TRBV29-1 to TRBJ1-5, with TRBD1 identical over 8 bases. This CDR3 contains 13 residues. V lost 2 bases, J lost 6 bases, and 3 bases stayed unmatched. The germline V gene has CDR1 SQVTM and CDR2 ANQGSEA. CDR3 sequence reads: CSVELGTGQPQHF. DNA for the CDR3: TGCAGCGTTGAATTGGGGACAGGTCAGCCCCAGCATTTT.